This T cell receptor beta chain was identified in a study of shared T cell receptors in the human thymus. Repertoires were generated with immunoSEQ multiplex PCR, while TCRdb's copy carries only in-frame clones and drops some. The data contain about 660,000 clones, more than 75% of them singletons. The CDR3 length is 12 residues. Germline V lookup: CDR1 ENHRY, CDR2 SYGVKD. The ends lost 10 bases at V and 3 bases at J; junction bases unmatched: 5. In addition, the sample was reused for a study of human thymus T cells. That publication notes: Donation came from healthy Finnish infants having corrective surgery for congenital heart defects.

The origin of this receptor is a boy in the first two years of life with a congenital heart defect. V and J are TRBV10-3 and TRBJ2-7; 8 positions agree with TRBD2. Material: thymocytes. CDR3 amino acids: CATRGRHYEQYF. DNA of the CDR3: TGTGCCACCCGCGGGAGGCACTACGAGCAGTACTTC.